This T cell receptor (beta chain) was observed in a study of T cells in Graves' hyperthyroidism and ophthalmopathy. Broader study findings: Blood also showed most of the thyroid clonotypes that were expanded above 0.001.

Researchers took RNA transcripts and amplified the TCR beta CDR3 regions from them. RT-PCR in the first round (using the HTBI primer set) targeted the TCR CDR3. TCRdb fed the multiplex PCR reads into MiXCR, producing one record per CDR3 protein. The sample consists of over 150,000 distinct CDR3 sequences, about 18% of them appearing once. Trimming removed 8 bases from V and 2 bases from J; junction bases left unmatched: 11. The germline gives CDR1 KGHSH, CDR2 LQKENI. CDR3 length: 15 residues. This clonotype was recorded many times. Antigen specificity is unknown. Graves' hyperthyroidism without ophthalmopathy progression within 18 months was termed stable. Patients aged 18 to 65 had newly diagnosed hyperthyroidism lasting under 2 months. PBMCs were derived from roughly 10 ml fresh peripheral blood.

Sequences were obtained from blood. J is TRBJ2-5 and V is TRBV18, with 7 bases fitting TRBD2. The sequence derives from a woman in her forties or fifties with Graves' hyperthyroidism. Written as DNA, the CDR3 is TGTGCCAGCACGACCTCGTGGGGGGGGCAAGAGACCCAGTACTTC. Translating it yields CASTTSWGGQETQYF.